The 20 T cell receptor beta chains below all came from one sample that was sequenced in a study of blood T cell repertoires in COVID-19. Data came from immunoSEQ multiplex PCR; TCRdb stores just in-frame clones and leaves some out. The profile covers about 250,000 clones, with approximately 90% appearing a single time and more than 1.5% taken by the ten largest. Sequencing was done on a sample of PBMCs or T cells enriched from blood (not recorded which). These receptors originate from a middle-aged man who had recovered from COVID-19.

This clone was observed once. The chain joins TRBV5-1 to TRBJ1-1, with D possibly matching TRBD1 (5 bases). This CDR3 has 15 amino acids. The ends were cut back, 0 bases at V and 0 bases at J, with 9 bases in the middle. Per the germline V gene, CDR1 is SGHRS and CDR2 is YFSETQ. CDR3 coding DNA: TGCGCCAGCAGCTTGGTAGGGGCGGTGAACACTGAAGCTTTCTTT. This codes for CASSLVGAVNTEAFF.

This sequence joins TRBV5-1 and TRBJ1-2; 7 nucleotides align to TRBD1. The CDR3 sequence is 15 residues long. The ends lost 4 bases at V and 0 bases at J; junction bases unmatched: 6. The germline V gene has CDR1 SGHRS and CDR2 YFSETQ. The CDR3 reads CASSRGQIANYGYTF. In nucleotides, the CDR3 is TGCGCCAGCAGCAGGGGACAGATTGCTAACTATGGCTACACCTTC.

The chain employs TRBV2 and TRBJ1-2; D remains unclear. The CDR3 sequence is 10 residues long. Trimming took 6 bases from V and 7 from J, leaving 6 bases between them. The germline gives CDR1 SNHLY, CDR2 FYNNEI. The CDR3 nucleotides are TGTGCCAGCAGAGGGAGTGGCTACACCTTC. It translates to CASRGSGYTF.

The chain is built from TRBV12-2 and TRBJ1-5; TRBD1 is the table's D call, not checked against the DNA. TRBV12-2 corresponds to a pseudogene. The CDR3 is 15 residues long. The CDR3 nucleotides read TGTGCAAGGGGAGGAACAGGGGGCGCGGATCAGCCCCAGCATTTT. This sequence encodes CARGGTGGADQPQHF.

This clone has only a few counts. The gene calls are TRBV4-2 and TRBJ1-1, with D uncertain. This CDR3 contains 12 residues. The germline CDR1 and CDR2 sequences are LGHNA and YNFKEQ. V lost 3 bases, J lost 8 bases, and 10 bases lay in between. CDR3 residues: CASSHALGEAFF. CDR3 in DNA: TGTGCCAGCAGCCACGCCCTAGGCGAAGCTTTCTTT.

This chain connects TRBV4-2 to TRBJ2-3, with TRBD2 matching 12 bases. CDR1 LGHNA and CDR2 YNFKEQ come from the germline V gene. CDR3 length: 17 amino acids. The junction had 7 bases not matched to a gene; V was cut back by 0 bases and J by 6 bases. The CDR3 loop is CASSQDRASGGVDTQYF. CDR3 DNA: TGTGCCAGCAGCCAAGATCGAGCTAGCGGGGGGGTGGATACGCAGTATTTT.

CDR3 sequence reads: CASSIGDTTMEQFF. DNA of the CDR3: TGTGCCAGTAGTATAGGGGACACCACAATGGAGCAGTTCTTC. V is TRBV19 and J is TRBJ2-1; possible D gene TRBD1, 6 bases. Germline CDR1 is LNHDA and CDR2 is SQIVND (reference sequence). V lost 1 base and J 10 bases, leaving 14 bases between the germline ends. The CDR3 extends over 14 amino acids.

The chain carries TRBV11-3 and TRBJ2-1; TRBD2 matches 11 bases. CDR1 is SGHNT, CDR2 YENEEA, per germline. The CDR3 sequence is 17 residues long. V was pared by 0 bases and J by 2 bases, with 3 bases of the junction left unmatched. In DNA, the CDR3 is TGTGCCAGCAGCTTAGAGGGTAGCGGGGGGGCCTACAATGAGCAGTTCTTC. Protein sequence: CASSLEGSGGAYNEQFF.

The gene calls are TRBV7-9 and TRBJ2-2; maybe TRBD2 (6 bases). The CDR3 is 17 amino acids. The germline V gene has CDR1 SEHNR and CDR2 FQNEAQ (reference sequence). V lost 4 bases and J 1 base, leaving 16 bases between the germline ends. DNA for the CDR3: TGTGCCAGCAGCTCTAAAGGGCGGGATGGGAACACCGGGGAGCTGTTTTTT. Translated, it gives CASSSKGRDGNTGELFF. Looking up the rest from reference TRBV7-9 and TRBJ2-2 gives the full variable domain: DTGVSQNPRHKITKRGQNVTFRCDPISEHNRLYWYRQTLGQGPEFLTYFQNEAQLEKSRLLSDRFSAERPKGSFSTLEIQRTEQGDSAMYLCASSSKGRDGNTGELFFGEGSRLTVL.

CDR3: CASSYESGGRGYGYTF. CDR3 nucleotides: TGTGCCAGCAGTTACGAGTCCGGGGGACGGGGCTATGGCTACACCTTC. The chain has TRBV6-5 and TRBJ1-2, with D possibly TRBD1 on 5 matching bases. CDR1 is MNHEY, CDR2 SVGAGI, per germline. The CDR3 totals 16 residues. The germline V and J ends were trimmed by 2 bases and 4 bases, with 17 bases remaining between them.

J is TRBJ1-6 and V is TRBV19; 8 nucleotides match TRBD1. After removal of 7 bases from V and 4 bases from J, the junction contained 15 bases not matched to a gene. CDR1 LNHDA and CDR2 SQIVND come from the germline V gene (reference sequence). The CDR3 runs to 18 residues. CDR3 loop: CASTSPRGRGPYNSPLHF. The CDR3 nucleotides are TGTGCCAGTACCTCCCCGCGAGGCAGGGGGCCGTATAATTCACCCCTCCACTTT.

The V call is TRBV30, the J call TRBJ2-4, with a possible D match to TRBD1 (6 bases). This CDR3 spans 13 amino acids. Germline V CDR1 and CDR2: GTSNPN, SVGIG (reference sequence). The V end was cut by 0 bases, the J end by 8 bases, with 11 bases between. The CDR3: CAWSVPRTDIQYF. DNA for the CDR3: TGTGCCTGGAGTGTACCTCGGACAGACATTCAGTACTTC.

The V call is TRBV7-9, the J call TRBJ1-1, with D perhaps matching TRBD1 (5 bases). CDR3 length equals 15 residues. Between the trimmed V and J ends, which lost 5 bases and 11 bases, there was a span of 24 bases. Germline CDR1 and CDR2: SEHNR and FQNEAQ (reference sequence). CDR3 coding DNA: TGTGCCAGCAGCCCTAACGGGGGGGGTGCGGGGTCGGCTTTCTTT. It specifies CASSPNGGGAGSAFF.

This clone was observed once. The chain recombines TRBV28 with TRBJ1-3, with D uncertain. The ends were cut back, 3 bases at V and 3 bases at J, with 3 bases in the middle. CDR1 is MDHEN, CDR2 SYDVKM, per germline. The CDR3 extends over 12 amino acids. CDR3: CASSFNGNTIYF. The CDR3 coding sequence is TGTGCCAGCAGTTTTAATGGAAACACCATATATTTT.

This chain connects TRBV28 to TRBJ1-2, with D maybe TRBD1 (6 bases). CDR3 length equals 18 residues. Trimming removed 3 bases from V and 3 bases from J, with 23 bases in between. Germline V CDR1 and CDR2: MDHEN, SYDVKM. The DNA of the CDR3 is TGTGCCAGCAGTTTCCCCGTTAACGCCGCAGGGGATTACTATGGCTACACCTTC. Translating it yields CASSFPVNAAGDYYGYTF.

This chain uses TRBV10-3 with TRBJ1-2; TRBD1 agrees at 10 bases. The CDR3 spans 14 residues. Germline V CDR1 and CDR2: ENHRY, SYGVKD. V lost 10 bases to trimming and J lost 4 bases; unmatched junction nucleotides: 9. In DNA, the CDR3 is TGTGCCACGACCCGGGACAGGGGAACCTATGGCTACACCTTC. Amino acid sequence: CATTRDRGTYGYTF.

This chain uses TRBV10-3 with TRBJ2-2; 11 bases line up with TRBD2. Trimming at V came to 6 bases and at J to 6 bases, leaving 6 bases not matched to a gene. The CDR3 extends over 15 amino acids. From germline, CDR1 is ENHRY and CDR2 SYGVKD. For the CDR3, the DNA is TGTGCCATCAGCTTAGCGGGAGGGCCTTCCGGGGAGCTGTTTTTT. It encodes CAISLAGGPSGELFF.

The V call is TRBV28, the J call TRBJ1-4; TRBD1 is a possible D gene (6 bases). The CDR3 contains 16 residues. The germline V and J ends were trimmed by 3 bases and 2 bases, with 13 bases remaining between them. Germline CDR1 and CDR2: MDHEN and SYDVKM. The CDR3 coding sequence is TGTGCCAGCAGTTTTGTACAGGGACGGACTAATGAAAAACTGTTTTTT. As protein: CASSFVQGRTNEKLFF.

The V gene is TRBV7-8, the J gene TRBJ2-7; tentative D call: TRBD2 (7 bases). The V gene's germline CDR1 is SGHVS and CDR2 FQNEAQ. The CDR3 runs to 14 residues. Trimming took 0 bases from V and 4 from J, leaving 10 bases between them. In DNA form, the CDR3 reads TGTGCCAGCAGCTTAGCGGGGGGGCCTTACGAGCAGTACTTC. Encoded protein: CASSLAGGPYEQYF.

The chain recombines TRBV7-2 with TRBJ1-1; D not certain. The V end was cut by 5 bases, the J end by 1 base, with 11 bases between. This CDR3 has 14 residues. Germline V gene sequence: CDR1 SGHTA, CDR2 FQGNSA. The CDR3 protein is CASSLLPGNTEAFF. The CDR3 DNA reads TGTGCCAGCAGCCTTCTTCCAGGGAACACTGAAGCTTTCTTT. Looking up the rest from reference TRBV7-2 and TRBJ1-1 gives the full variable domain: GAGVSQSPSNKVTEKGKDVELRCDPISGHTALYWYRQSLGQGLEFLIYFQGNSAPDKSGLPSDRFSAERTGGSVSTLTIQRTQQEDSAVYLCASSLLPGNTEAFFGQGTRLTVV.